This TCR beta chain was sequenced for a study of regulatory T cells in long-lasting Graves disease. CDR3-region Arm-PCR and iRepertoire HTBI primers produced the TCR beta libraries. In TCRdb, the multiplex PCR reads were re-called with MiXCR into one record per CDR3 protein. The sample consists of about 220,000 distinct CDR3 sequences, approximately 18% of them appearing once. Time point: newly diagnosed GD, antithyroid drugs for less than 3 months. PBMCs provided the RNA from which the TCR library was made. The germline gives CDR1 SNHLY, CDR2 FYNNEI. The ends lost 6 bases at V and 1 base at J; junction bases unmatched: 5. This CDR3 is built from 15 residues. Another study also made use of these data, one on T cells in Graves' hyperthyroidism and ophthalmopathy. That study adds: Hyperthyroidism, newly diagnosed and lasting under 2 months, affected patients aged 18 to 65.

This chain joins TRBV2 and TRBJ2-7; 11 bases fit TRBD1. Sequenced material: peripheral blood mononuclear cells (PBMCs), taken at new diagnosis, from a patient treated with antithyroid drugs. The receptor was derived from a woman in her 30s with Graves disease. The CDR3 DNA reads as TGTGCCAGCAGCGTGGACAGGGGGCATTCCTACGAGCAGTACTTC. Amino acid sequence: CASSVDRGHSYEQYF.